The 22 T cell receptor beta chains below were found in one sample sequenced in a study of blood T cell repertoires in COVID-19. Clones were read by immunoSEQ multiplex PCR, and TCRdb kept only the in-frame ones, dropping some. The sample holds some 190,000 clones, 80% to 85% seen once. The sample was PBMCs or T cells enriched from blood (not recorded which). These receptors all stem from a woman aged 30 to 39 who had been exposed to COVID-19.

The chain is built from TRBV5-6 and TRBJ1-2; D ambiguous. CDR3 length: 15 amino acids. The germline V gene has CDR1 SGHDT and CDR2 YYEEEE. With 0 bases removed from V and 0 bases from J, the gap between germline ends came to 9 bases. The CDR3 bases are TGTGCCAGCAGCTTGGAAGGAGGTACTAACTATGGCTACACCTTC. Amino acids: CASSLEGGTNYGYTF.

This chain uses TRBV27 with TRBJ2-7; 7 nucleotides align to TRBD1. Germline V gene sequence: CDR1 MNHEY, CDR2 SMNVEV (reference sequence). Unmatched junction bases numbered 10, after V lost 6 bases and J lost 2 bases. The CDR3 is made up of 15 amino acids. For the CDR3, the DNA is TGTGCCAGCAGCCGGACAGGCCCCCTGGCCTACGAGCAGTACTTC. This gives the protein CASSRTGPLAYEQYF.

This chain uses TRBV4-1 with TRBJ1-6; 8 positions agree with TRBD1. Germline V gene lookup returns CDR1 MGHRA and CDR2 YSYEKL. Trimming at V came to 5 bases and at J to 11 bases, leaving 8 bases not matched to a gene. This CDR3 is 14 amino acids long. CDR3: CASSMGQARTPLHF. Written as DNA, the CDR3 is TGCGCCAGCAGCATGGGACAGGCTAGGACACCCCTCCACTTT.

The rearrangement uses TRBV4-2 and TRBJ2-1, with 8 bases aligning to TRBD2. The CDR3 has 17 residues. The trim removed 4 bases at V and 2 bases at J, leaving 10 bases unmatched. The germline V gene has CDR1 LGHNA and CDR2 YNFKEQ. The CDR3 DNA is TGTGCCAGCAGCCCTCAGGAGTCGGGGGGGCCCTACAATGAGCAGTTCTTC. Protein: CASSPQESGGPYNEQFF.

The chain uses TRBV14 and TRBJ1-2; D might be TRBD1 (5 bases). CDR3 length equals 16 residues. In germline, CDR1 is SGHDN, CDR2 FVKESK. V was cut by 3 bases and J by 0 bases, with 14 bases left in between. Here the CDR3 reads CASSQGPRKANYGYTF. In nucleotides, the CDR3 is TGTGCCAGCAGCCAGGGGCCCAGAAAGGCTAACTATGGCTACACCTTC.

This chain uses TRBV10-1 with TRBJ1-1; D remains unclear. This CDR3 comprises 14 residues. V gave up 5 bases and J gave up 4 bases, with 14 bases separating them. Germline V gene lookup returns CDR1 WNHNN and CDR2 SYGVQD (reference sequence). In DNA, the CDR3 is TGCGCCAGCAGTCAAGACAACTTCGGCACTGAAGCTTTCTTT. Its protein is CASSQDNFGTEAFF.

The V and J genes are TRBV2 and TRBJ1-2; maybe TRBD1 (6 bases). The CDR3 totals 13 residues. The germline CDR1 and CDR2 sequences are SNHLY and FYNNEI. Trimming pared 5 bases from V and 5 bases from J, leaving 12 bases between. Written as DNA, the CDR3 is TGTGCCAGCAGTTCCGGGACAACGTATGGCTACACCTTC. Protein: CASSSGTTYGYTF.

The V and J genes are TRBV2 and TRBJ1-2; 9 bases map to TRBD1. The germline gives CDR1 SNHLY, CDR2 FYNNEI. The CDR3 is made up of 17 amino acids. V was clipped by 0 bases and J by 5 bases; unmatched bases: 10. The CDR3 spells CASSEAGIPGTGYGYTF. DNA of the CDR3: TGTGCCAGCAGTGAAGCGGGGATCCCCGGGACAGGGTATGGCTACACCTTC.

The DNA for the CDR3 is TGTGCCATCAGTGCGGGCCACGGGATCAATAATTCACCCCTCCACTTT. Encoded protein: CAISAGHGINNSPLHF. The chain uses TRBV10-3 and TRBJ1-6; D ambiguous. Germline CDR1 ENHRY, CDR2 SYGVKD. The V and J ends lost 4 bases and 5 bases respectively, with 15 bases between them. CDR3 length equals 16 residues.

The CDR3 loop reads CASSVPGTINEQFF. Here the CDR3 DNA reads TGTGCCAGCAGCGTTCCCGGGACAATCAATGAGCAGTTCTTC. J is TRBJ2-1 and V is TRBV9, with D possibly being TRBD1 (6 bases). The V gene's germline CDR1 is SGDLS and CDR2 YYNGEE. CDR3 length: 14 residues. Trimming took off 2 bases at V and 6 bases at J, with 12 bases between the two ends.

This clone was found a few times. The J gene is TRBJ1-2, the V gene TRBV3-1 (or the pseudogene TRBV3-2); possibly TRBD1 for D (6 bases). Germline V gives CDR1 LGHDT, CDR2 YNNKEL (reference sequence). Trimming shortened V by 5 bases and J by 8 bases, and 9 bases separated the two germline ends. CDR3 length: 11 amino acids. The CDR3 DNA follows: TGTGCCAGCAGCGCAGGGGTCGGCTACACCTTC. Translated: CASSAGVGYTF.

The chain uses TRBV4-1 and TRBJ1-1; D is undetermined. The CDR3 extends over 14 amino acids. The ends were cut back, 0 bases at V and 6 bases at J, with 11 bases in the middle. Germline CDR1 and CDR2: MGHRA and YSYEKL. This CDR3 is CASSQEPAGAEAFF. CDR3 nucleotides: TGCGCCAGCAGCCAAGAACCCGCGGGCGCTGAAGCTTTCTTT.

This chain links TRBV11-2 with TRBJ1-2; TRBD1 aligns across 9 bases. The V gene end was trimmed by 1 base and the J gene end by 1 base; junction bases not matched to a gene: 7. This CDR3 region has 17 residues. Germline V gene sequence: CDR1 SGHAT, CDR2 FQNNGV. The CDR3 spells CASSLGGQGGGNYGYTF. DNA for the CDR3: TGTGCCAGCAGCTTAGGGGGACAGGGTGGCGGTAACTATGGCTACACCTTC.

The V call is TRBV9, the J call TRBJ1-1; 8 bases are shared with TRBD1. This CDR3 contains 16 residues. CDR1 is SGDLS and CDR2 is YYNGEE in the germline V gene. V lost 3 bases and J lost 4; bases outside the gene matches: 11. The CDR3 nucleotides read TGTGCCAGCAGCGCGGGGACAGGCGAATGGGGCACTGAAGCTTTCTTT. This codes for CASSAGTGEWGTEAFF.

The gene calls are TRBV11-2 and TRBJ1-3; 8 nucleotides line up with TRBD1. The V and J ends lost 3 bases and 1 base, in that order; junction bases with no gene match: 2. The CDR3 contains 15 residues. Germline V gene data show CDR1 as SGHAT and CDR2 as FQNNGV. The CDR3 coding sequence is TGTGCCAGCAGCTTCCAGGGGGCTTCTGGAAACACCATATATTTT. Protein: CASSFQGASGNTIYF.

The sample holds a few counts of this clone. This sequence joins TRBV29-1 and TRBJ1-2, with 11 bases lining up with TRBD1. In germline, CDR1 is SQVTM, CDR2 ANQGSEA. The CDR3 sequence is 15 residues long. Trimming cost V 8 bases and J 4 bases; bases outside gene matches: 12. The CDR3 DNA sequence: TGCAGCACGCTGTCGGACAGGGGGCGCCGCTATGGCTACACCTTC. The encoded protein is CSTLSDRGRRYGYTF.

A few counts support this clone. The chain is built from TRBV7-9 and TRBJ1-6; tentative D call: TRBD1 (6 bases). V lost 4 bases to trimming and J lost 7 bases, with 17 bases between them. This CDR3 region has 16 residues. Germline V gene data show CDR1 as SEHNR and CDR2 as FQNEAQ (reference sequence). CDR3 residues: CASSSTTGQRNSPLHF. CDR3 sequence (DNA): TGTGCCAGCAGCTCGACCACGGGACAAAGAAATTCACCCCTCCACTTT.

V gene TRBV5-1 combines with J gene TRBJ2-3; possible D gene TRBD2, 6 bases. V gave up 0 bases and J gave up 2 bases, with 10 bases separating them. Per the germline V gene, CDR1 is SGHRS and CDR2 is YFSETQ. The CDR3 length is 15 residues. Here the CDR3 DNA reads TGCGCCAGCAGCTTGGCCGCGGGGACCACAGATACGCAGTATTTT. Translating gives CASSLAAGTTDTQYF.

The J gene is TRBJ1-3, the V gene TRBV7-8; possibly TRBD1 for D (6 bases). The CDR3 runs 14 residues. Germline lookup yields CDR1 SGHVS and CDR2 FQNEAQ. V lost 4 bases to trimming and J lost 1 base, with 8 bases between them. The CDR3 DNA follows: TGTGCCAGCAGCTCTACAGGGTCTGGAAACACCATATATTTT. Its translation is CASSSTGSGNTIYF.

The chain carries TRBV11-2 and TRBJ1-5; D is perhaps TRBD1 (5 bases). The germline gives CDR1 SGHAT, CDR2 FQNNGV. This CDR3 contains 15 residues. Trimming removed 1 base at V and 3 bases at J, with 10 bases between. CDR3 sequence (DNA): TGTGCCAGCAGCTTAGTACAGGTAATCAATCAGCCCCAGCATTTT. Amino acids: CASSLVQVINQPQHF.

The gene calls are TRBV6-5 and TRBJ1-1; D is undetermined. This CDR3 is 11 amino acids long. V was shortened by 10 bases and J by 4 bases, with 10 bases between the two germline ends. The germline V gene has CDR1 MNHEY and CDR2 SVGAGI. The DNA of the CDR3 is TGTGCCACCCAACGAGTCACTGAAGCTTTCTTT. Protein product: CATQRVTEAFF.

The CDR3 loop reads CASRGTGPNSYEQYF. CDR3 bases: TGTGCCAGCAGGGGAACAGGGCCAAACTCCTACGAGCAGTACTTC. The chain carries TRBV28 and TRBJ2-7, with TRBD1 as a possible D gene (6 bases). Germline V lookup: CDR1 MDHEN, CDR2 SYDVKM. This CDR3 is 15 amino acids long. V was clipped by 6 bases and J by 0 bases, with 15 bases between them.